This TCR beta chain was profiled in a study of T cell repertoires in cytomegalovirus infection. V dropped 7 bases and J dropped 5 bases, with 18 bases sitting between them. CDR1 SEHNR and CDR2 FQNEAQ come from the germline V gene (reference sequence). This CDR3 comprises 14 residues. TCRdb reanalysed the reads using MiXCR and keeps one entry per CDR3 protein. The data contain hundreds of thousands of distinct CDR3 sequences, approximately 33% of them seen just once; the ten biggest clones take up roughly 18%. A word on this clonotype: As yet, its antigen is unknown.

The sequence was obtained from a human donor in good health (CMV status not recorded). Some clones in this sample may be carry-over from other donors' samples. Sequenced material: cultured PBMCs, taken from culture after CMV antigen stimulation. This chain connects TRBV7-9 to TRBJ2-7, with D perhaps matching TRBD1 (6 bases). CDR3 region: CASNLAGTIDEQYF. The CDR3 nucleotides are TGTGCCAGCAATCTTGCCGGGACAATCGACGAGCAGTACTTC.